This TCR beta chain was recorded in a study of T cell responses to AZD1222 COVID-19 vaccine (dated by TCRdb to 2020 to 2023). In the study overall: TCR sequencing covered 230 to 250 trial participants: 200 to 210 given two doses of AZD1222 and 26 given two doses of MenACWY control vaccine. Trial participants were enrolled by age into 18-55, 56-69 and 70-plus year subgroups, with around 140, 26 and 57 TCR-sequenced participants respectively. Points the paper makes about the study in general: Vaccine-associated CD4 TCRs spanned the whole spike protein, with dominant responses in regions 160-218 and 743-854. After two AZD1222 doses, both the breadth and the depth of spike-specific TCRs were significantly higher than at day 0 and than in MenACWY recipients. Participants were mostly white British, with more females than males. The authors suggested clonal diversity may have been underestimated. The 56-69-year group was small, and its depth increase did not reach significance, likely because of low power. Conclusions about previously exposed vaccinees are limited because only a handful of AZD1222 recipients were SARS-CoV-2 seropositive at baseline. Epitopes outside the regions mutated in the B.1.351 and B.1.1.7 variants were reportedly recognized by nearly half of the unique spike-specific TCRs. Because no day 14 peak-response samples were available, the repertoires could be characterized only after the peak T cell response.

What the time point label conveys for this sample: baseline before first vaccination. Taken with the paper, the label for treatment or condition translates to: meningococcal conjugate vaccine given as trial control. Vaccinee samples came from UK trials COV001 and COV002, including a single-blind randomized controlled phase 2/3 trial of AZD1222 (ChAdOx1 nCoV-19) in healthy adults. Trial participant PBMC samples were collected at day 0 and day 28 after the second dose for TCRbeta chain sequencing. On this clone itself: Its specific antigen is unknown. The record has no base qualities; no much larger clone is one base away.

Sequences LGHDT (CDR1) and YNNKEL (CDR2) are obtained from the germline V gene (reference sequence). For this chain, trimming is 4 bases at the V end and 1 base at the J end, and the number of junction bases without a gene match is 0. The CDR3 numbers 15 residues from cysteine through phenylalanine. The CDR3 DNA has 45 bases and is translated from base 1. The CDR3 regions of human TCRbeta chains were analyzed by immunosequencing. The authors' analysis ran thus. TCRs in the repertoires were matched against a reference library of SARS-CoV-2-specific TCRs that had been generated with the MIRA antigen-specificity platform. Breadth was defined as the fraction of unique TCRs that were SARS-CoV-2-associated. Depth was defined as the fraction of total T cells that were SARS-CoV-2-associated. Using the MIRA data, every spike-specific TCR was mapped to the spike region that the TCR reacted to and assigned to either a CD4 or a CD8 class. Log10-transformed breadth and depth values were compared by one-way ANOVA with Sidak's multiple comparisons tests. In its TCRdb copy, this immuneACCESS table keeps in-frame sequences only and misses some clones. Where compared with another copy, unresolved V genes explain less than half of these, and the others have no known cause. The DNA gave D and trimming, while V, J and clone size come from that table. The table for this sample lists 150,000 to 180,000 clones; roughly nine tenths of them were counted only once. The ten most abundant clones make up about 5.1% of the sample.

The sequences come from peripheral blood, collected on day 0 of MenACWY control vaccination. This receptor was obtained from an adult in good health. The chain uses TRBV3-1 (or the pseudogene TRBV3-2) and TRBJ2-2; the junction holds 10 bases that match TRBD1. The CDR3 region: CASSRDRGNTGELFF. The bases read TGTGCCAGCAGCCGGGACAGGGGGAACACCGGGGAGCTGTTTTTT.